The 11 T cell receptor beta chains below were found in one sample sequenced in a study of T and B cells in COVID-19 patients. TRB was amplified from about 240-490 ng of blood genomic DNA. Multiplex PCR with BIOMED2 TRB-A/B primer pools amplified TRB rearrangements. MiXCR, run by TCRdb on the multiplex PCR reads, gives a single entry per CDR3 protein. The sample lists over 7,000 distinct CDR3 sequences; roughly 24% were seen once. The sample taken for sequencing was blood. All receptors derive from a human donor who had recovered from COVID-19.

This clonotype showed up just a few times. Here the CDR3 reads CASSLEARGGGTDTQYF. The DNA of the CDR3 is TGTGCCAGCAGCTTAGAGGCTCGGGGGGGGGGCACAGATACGCAGTATTTT. J is TRBJ2-3 and V is TRBV11-2; 8 nucleotides line up with TRBD2. Unmatched junction bases numbered 6, after V lost 0 bases and J lost 1 base. The germline gives CDR1 SGHAT, CDR2 FQNNGV. This CDR3 is built from 17 residues.

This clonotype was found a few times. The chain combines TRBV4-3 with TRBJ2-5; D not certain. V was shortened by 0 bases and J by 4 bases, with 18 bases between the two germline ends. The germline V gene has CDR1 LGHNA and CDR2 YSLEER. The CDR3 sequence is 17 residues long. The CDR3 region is CASSQEWTDPTAETQYF. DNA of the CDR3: TGCGCCAGCAGCCAAGAGTGGACGGATCCCACCGCAGAGACCCAGTACTTC.

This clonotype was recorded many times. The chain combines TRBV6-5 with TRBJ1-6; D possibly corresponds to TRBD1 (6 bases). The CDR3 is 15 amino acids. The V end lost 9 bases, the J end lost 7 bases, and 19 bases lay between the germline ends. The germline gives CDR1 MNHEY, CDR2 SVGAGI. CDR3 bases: TGTGCCAGTAGAGGACAGTTCCCATCCAATTCACCCCTCCACTTT. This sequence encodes CASRGQFPSNSPLHF.

CDR3: CASSFGGLDRGSYEQYF. CDR3 bases: TGTGCCAGCAGCTTTGGGGGGTTGGACAGGGGGTCCTACGAGCAGTACTTC. The rearrangement uses TRBV7-9 and TRBJ2-7; 10 bases match TRBD1. Germline CDR1 reads SEHNR; CDR2 reads FQNEAQ (reference sequence). CDR3 size: 17 residues. V dropped 3 bases and J dropped 1; count of bases not matched to a gene: 9.

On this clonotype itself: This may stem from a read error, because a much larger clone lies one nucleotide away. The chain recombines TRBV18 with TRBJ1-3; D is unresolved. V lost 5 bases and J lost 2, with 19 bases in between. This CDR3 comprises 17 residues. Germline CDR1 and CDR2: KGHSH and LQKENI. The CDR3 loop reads CASSSLGRLSTGNTIYF. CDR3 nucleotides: TGTGCCAGCTCAAGTTTGGGCAGACTTAGCACTGGAAACACCATATATTTT. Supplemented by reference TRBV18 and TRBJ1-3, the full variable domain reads NAGVMQNPRHLVRRRGQEARLRCSPMKGHSHVYWYRQLPEEGLKFMVYLQKENIIDESGMPKERFSAEFPKEGPSILRIQQVVRGDSAAYFCASSSLGRLSTGNTIYFGEGSWLTVV.

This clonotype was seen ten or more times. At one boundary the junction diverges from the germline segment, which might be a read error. The CDR3 sequence: CASSALGQGANSEAFF. The CDR3 nucleotides are TGTGCCAGCAGTGCCCTGGGACAGGGGGCTAACAGTGAAGCTTTCTTT. The V gene is TRBV6-5, the J gene TRBJ1-1; 12 positions match TRBD1. The CDR3 has 16 residues. Per the germline V gene, CDR1 is MNHEY and CDR2 is SVGAGI.

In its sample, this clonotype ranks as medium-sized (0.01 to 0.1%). In nucleotides, the CDR3 is TGTGCCAGCAGTTACTCAGAGTACCAGCCCCAGCATTTT. Translating it yields CASSYSEYQPQHF. The chain recombines TRBV6-5 with TRBJ1-5; no definite D call. The germline V gene encodes CDR1 MNHEY and CDR2 SVGAGI. CDR3 length: 13 residues. The V and J ends lost 0 bases and 7 bases respectively, with 7 bases between them.

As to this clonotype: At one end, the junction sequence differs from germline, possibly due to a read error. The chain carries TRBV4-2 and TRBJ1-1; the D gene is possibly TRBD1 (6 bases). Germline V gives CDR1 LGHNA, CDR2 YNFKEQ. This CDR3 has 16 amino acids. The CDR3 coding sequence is TGCGCCAGCAGCCAAGGAGATTCAGGGGCGGGGGCTGAAGCTTTCTTT. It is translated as CASSQGDSGAGAEAFF.

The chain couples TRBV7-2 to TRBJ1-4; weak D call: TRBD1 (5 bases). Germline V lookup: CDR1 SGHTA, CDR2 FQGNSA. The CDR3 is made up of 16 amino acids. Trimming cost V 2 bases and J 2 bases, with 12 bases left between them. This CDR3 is CASSLSGRATNEKLFF. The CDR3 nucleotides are TGTGCCAGCAGCTTATCAGGCAGGGCGACTAATGAAAAACTGTTTTTT.

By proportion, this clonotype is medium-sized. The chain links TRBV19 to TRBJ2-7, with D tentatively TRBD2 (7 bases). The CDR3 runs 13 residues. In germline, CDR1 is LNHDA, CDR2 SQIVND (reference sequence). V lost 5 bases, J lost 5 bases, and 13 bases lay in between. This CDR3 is CASSAWGGHEQYF. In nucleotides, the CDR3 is TGTGCCAGTAGTGCCTGGGGGGGCCACGAGCAGTACTTC.

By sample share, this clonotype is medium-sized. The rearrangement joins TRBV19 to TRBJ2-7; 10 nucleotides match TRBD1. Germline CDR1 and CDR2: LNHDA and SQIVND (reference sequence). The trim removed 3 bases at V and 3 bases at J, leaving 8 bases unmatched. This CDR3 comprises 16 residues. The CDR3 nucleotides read TGTGCCAGTAGTATTCTGCGGACAGGGGGAAGCTACGAGCAGTACTTC. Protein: CASSILRTGGSYEQYF. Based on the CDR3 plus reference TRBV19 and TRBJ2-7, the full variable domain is DGGITQSPKYLFRKEGQNVTLSCEQNLNHDAMYWYRQDPGQGLRLIYYSQIVNDFQKGDIAEGYSVSREKKESFPLTVTSAQKNPTAFYLCASSILRTGGSYEQYFGPGTRLTVT.